This T cell receptor (beta chain) was recorded in a study of T cell responses to AZD1222 COVID-19 vaccine. Broader study findings: Unmutated variant regions are reportedly targeted by nearly half of spike-specific TCRs. In a largely white British group with more females than males, clonal diversity was possibly underestimated. Breadth and depth of Spike-specific TCRs rose after two AZD1222 doses.

Assay: immunoSEQ multiplex PCR; the TCRdb copy retains only in-frame clones and omits some. Among approximately 140,000 clones listed, around 91% were seen once. The CDR3 runs 16 residues. Trimming cost V 0 bases and J 4 bases; bases outside gene matches: 5. Germline values: CDR1 MNHEY, CDR2 SVGEGT. Second doses that came at about 4 or about 12 weeks were put together. This clone was found once. No antigen is known for it. The chain combines TRBV6-2 or TRBV6-3 with TRBJ2-4, with 8 positions matching TRBD1. The sequenced sample was peripheral blood, obtained 28 days after the second AZD1222 dose. The sequence was obtained from an adult who received the AZD1222 COVID-19 vaccine. The CDR3 nucleotides are TGTGCCAGCAGTTACTCCACAGGGGGAGAGAAAAACATTCAGTACTTC. Its translation is CASSYSTGGEKNIQYF.